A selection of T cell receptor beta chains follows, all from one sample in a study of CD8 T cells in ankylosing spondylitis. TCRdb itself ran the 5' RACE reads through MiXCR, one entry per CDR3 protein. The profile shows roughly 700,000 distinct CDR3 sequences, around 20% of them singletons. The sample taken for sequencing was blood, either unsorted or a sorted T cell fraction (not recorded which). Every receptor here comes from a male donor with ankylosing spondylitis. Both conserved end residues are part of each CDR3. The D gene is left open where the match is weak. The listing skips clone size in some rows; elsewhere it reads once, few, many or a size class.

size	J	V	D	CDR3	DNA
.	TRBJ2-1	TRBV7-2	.	CASSLEVEPSYQQFF	TGTGCCAGCAGCTTAGAGGTTGAGCCATCATACCAGCAGTTCTTC
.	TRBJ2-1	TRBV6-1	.	CASSEAIGPYNEQFF	TGTGCCAGCAGTGAAGCAATCGGGCCCTACAATGAGCAGTTCTTC
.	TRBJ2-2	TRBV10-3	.	CAISGGTGELFF	TGTGCCATCAGTGGGGGCACCGGGGAGCTGTTTTTT
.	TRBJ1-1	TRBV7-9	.	CASSLVTNTEAFF	TGTGCCAGCAGCTTAGTTACGAACACTGAAGCTTTCTTT
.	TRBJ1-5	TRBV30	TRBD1	CAWRGQGSHQPQHF	TGTGCCTGGAGGGGACAGGGGTCCCATCAGCCCCAGCATTTT
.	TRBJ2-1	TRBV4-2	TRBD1	CASSQEQGQEYNEQFF	TGTGCCAGCAGCCAAGAACAAGGACAGGAATACAATGAGCAGTTCTTC
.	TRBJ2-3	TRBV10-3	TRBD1	CAISVGDRGTDTQYF	TGTGCCATCAGTGTGGGGGACAGGGGAACAGATACGCAGTATTTT
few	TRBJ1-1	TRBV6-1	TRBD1	CASSEGPSTGKTEAFF	TGTGCCAGCAGTGAAGGGCCCTCGACAGGGAAAACTGAAGCTTTCTTT
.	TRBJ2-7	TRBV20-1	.	CSARGGREYYEQYF	TGCAGTGCTAGAGGAGGCAGGGAGTACTACGAGCAGTACTTC
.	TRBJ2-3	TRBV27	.	CASTGRRGSTDTQYF	TGTGCCAGCACCGGACGCAGAGGAAGCACAGATACGCAGTATTTT
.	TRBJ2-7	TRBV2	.	CASSDHEQYF	TGTGCCAGCAGTGACCACGAGCAGTACTTC
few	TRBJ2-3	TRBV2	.	CASSDFPESSTDTQYF	TGTGCCAGCAGTGATTTTCCGGAGTCCAGCACAGATACGCAGTATTTT
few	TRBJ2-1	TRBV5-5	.	CASSSVRVAVSSYNEQFF	TGTGCCAGCAGCTCCGTGAGGGTAGCAGTTAGCTCCTACAATGAGCAGTTCTTC
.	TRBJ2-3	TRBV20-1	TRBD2	CSARRAGSTDTQYF	TGCAGTGCTAGAAGAGCGGGGAGCACAGATACGCAGTATTTT
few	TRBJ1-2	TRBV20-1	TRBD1	CSVLPRGAGALTSYGYTF	TGCAGTGTCCTCCCCAGGGGGGCAGGGGCCCTTACATCCTATGGCTACACCTTC
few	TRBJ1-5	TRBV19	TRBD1	CASSSPMGQGRGQPQHF	TGTGCCAGTAGTAGCCCCATGGGACAGGGAAGAGGTCAGCCCCAGCATTTT
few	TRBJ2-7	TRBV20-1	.	CSARGEGAHYEQYF	TGCAGTGCTAGAGGGGAGGGGGCCCACTACGAGCAGTACTTC
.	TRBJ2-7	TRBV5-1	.	CASSLFTGQSYEQYF	TGCGCCAGCAGCTTGTTTACAGGGCAGTCCTACGAGCAGTACTTC
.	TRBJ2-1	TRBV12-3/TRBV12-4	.	CASSPRDLYSYNEQFF	TGTGCCAGCAGTCCTAGGGACCTCTACTCCTACAATGAGCAGTTCTTC
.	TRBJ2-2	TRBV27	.	CASSPRGSTNAGELFF	TGTGCCAGCAGTCCAAGAGGGTCCACTAATGCCGGGGAGCTGTTTTTT
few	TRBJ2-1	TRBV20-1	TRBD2	CSAERTSDYNEQFF	TGCAGTGCGGAGAGGACTAGCGATTACAATGAGCAGTTCTTC
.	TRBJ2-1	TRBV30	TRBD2	CAWSGPSGGLNEQFF	TGTGCCTGGAGTGGGCCTAGCGGGGGCCTCAATGAGCAGTTCTTC
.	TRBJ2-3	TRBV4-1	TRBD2	CASSQDGTSGNNPNTQYF	TGCGCCAGCAGCCAAGATGGGACTAGCGGGAACAACCCAAATACGCAGTATTTT
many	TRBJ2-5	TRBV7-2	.	CASSLGLKETQYF	TGTGCCAGCAGCTTAGGACTAAAAGAGACCCAGTACTTC
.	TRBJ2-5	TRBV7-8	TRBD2	CASSFGTTRGETQYF	TGTGCCAGCAGCTTCGGGACTACCCGGGGGGAGACCCAGTACTTC
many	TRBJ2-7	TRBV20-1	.	CSARDTQSIDYEQYF	TGCAGTGCTAGAGATACCCAATCCATAGACTACGAGCAGTACTTC
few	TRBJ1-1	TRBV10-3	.	CAIQGQISAGMNTEAFF	TGTGCCATCCAAGGTCAGATTTCGGCCGGGATGAACACTGAAGCTTTCTTT
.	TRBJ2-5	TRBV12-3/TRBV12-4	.	CASSLGGLAATQYF	TGTGCCAGCAGTTTAGGGGGACTGGCGGCGACCCAGTACTTC
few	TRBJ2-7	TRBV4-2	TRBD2	CASSQVPGTSGTYEQYF	TGTGCCAGCAGCCAAGTACCTGGGACTAGCGGGACCTACGAGCAGTACTTC
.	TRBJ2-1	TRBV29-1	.	CSVEDPSPGSYNEQFF	TGCAGCGTTGAAGATCCGAGCCCGGGTTCCTACAATGAGCAGTTCTTC
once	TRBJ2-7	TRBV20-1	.	CSARGQETYEQYF	TGCAGTGCTAGAGGACAAGAGACCTACGAGCAGTACTTC
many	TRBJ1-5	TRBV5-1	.	CASSLEGYPGQPQHF	TGCGCCAGCAGCTTGGAGGGTTATCCGGGTCAGCCCCAGCATTTT
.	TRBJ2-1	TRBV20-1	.	CSASGMRSYNEQFF	TGCAGTGCTAGCGGGATGAGGTCCTACAATGAGCAGTTCTTC
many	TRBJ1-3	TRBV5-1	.	CASSLGQQGGGNTIYF	TGCGCCAGCAGCTTGGGGCAACAGGGAGGTGGAAACACCATATATTTT
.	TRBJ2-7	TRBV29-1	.	CSVGTVYEQYF	TGCAGCGTTGGCACAGTGTACGAGCAGTACTTC
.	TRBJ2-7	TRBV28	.	CASSLFGSSYEQYF	TGTGCCAGCAGTTTGTTTGGGAGCTCCTACGAGCAGTACTTC
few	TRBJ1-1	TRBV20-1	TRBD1	CSARDLVVGTAAFF	TGCAGTGCTAGAGATCTTGTGGTAGGGACAGCCGCTTTCTTT
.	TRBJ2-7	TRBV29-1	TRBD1	CSVQVVTGLHEQYF	TGCAGCGTCCAAGTTGTGACAGGGCTTCACGAGCAGTACTTC